The clone carrying this TCR beta chain came up once. Germline V gene data show CDR1 as SGHTS and CDR2 as YDEGEE. The CDR3 contains 12 residues. The ends lost 4 bases at V and 14 bases at J; junction bases unmatched: 10. Original processing methods: Counts of nucleated cells, estimated from reference gene primer amplification, were obtained. Sequencing used immunoSEQ multiplex PCR; TCRdb keeps in-frame clones, though not all of them. The D gene and trimming were derived from the DNA, and the V and J assignments and clone size from that table. The data show more than 200,000 clones, about 89% seen once. This record belongs to a study of blood T cell repertoires in COVID-19. Participants spanned ages about 18 to 90 years and resided in roughly 26 US areas. The study assigned cohorts using participant-reported clinical history. Recovery among Cohort 3 donors was established by two negative PCRs, clearance, or symptom resolution.

The clonotype comes from a woman in her thirties who had recovered from COVID-19. Material for sequencing was PBMCs or T cells enriched from blood (not recorded which). The chain employs TRBV5-8 and TRBJ1-2, with TRBD1 matching over 8 bases. CDR3 in DNA: TGTGCCAGCAGCACCGGACAGGGCAGTTTTACCTTC. This encodes CASSTGQGSFTF.